Listed below are T cell receptor beta chains from one sample, sequenced in a study of cytomegalovirus exposure and HLA in healthy donors. Clones were sequenced by immunoSEQ multiplex PCR, and TCRdb holds only the in-frame ones, with some missing. There are roughly 190,000 clones in the sample; more than 65% occur only once, and 3.5% to 4% lies in the top ten. The sample consisted of PBMCs. The receptor source for this set is a man over 45 in good health and CMV-seronegative. Both conserved end residues are part of each CDR3. Fields, in order: clone size, J gene, V gene, D gene, CDR3 DNA, CDR3 protein. The D gene is left open where the match is weak. Clone size is not always given. Where it is, it says once, few, many or a class for expanded clones.

size: .; J: TRBJ1-6; V: TRBV9; D: .; DNA: TGTGCCAGCAGCCCGGTTACCTCCTATAATTCACCCCTCCACTTT; CDR3: CASSPVTSYNSPLHF
size: .; J: TRBJ1-1; V: TRBV7-2; D: .; DNA: TGTGCCAGCAGCACCGGGGGGAACACTGAAGCTTTCTTT; CDR3: CASSTGGNTEAFF
size: few; J: TRBJ1-5; V: TRBV7-8; D: TRBD1; DNA: TGTGCCAGCAGCCCAGGGGGCGGGGGTCAGCCCCAGCATTTT; CDR3: CASSPGGGGQPQHF
size: few; J: TRBJ2-7; V: TRBV7-8; D: .; DNA: TGTGCCAGCAGCCGCAGCGGCGGCTCCTACGAGCAGTACTTC; CDR3: CASSRSGGSYEQYF
size: few; J: TRBJ1-5; V: TRBV19; D: .; DNA: TGTGCCAGTAGTATATTAACAGGGAATTCTTATCAGCCCCAGCATTTT; CDR3: CASSILTGNSYQPQHF
size: .; J: TRBJ2-5; V: TRBV12-5; D: .; DNA: TGTGCTAGTGGTTTGCCCCCGGCCCAGTACTTC; CDR3: CASGLPPAQYF
size: .; J: TRBJ1-6; V: TRBV30; D: .; DNA: TGTGCCTGGAGTGTACCGGGGATCGGCTATAATTCACCCCTCCACTTT; CDR3: CAWSVPGIGYNSPLHF
size: .; J: TRBJ1-1; V: TRBV10-1; D: TRBD1; DNA: TGCGCCAGCAGCCAGACAGGGGTCAACACTGAAGCTTTCTTT; CDR3: CASSQTGVNTEAFF
size: .; J: TRBJ2-2; V: TRBV4-3; D: .; DNA: TGCGCCAGCAGCCCGGGGTTTGGGTTTGGCGGGGAGCTGTTTTTT; CDR3: CASSPGFGFGGELFF
size: .; J: TRBJ1-1; V: TRBV12-5; D: TRBD1; DNA: TGTGCTAGTGGTGAAACCGGGACAGGGGAGGGTGGGGCTTTCTTT; CDR3: CASGETGTGEGGAFF
size: .; J: TRBJ2-7; V: TRBV27; D: .; DNA: TGTGCCAGCAGTCGATATTACGGAGACTATTACGAGCAGTACTTC; CDR3: CASSRYYGDYYEQYF
size: .; J: TRBJ1-1; V: TRBV29-1; D: .; DNA: TGCAGCGTTGGTTACACCGACACTGAGGCTTTCTTT; CDR3: CSVGYTDTEAFF
size: .; J: TRBJ2-7; V: TRBV4-2; D: TRBD2; DNA: TGTGCCAGCAGCCAACAGGCCCTAGCGGGGCCTCTAGAAGAGCAGTACTTC; CDR3: CASSQQALAGPLEEQYF
size: .; J: TRBJ2-1; V: TRBV4-3; D: .; DNA: TGCGCCAGCAGCCAAGATACGGTGCGGGGCCCATACAATGAGCAGTTCTTC; CDR3: CASSQDTVRGPYNEQFF
size: .; J: TRBJ2-3; V: TRBV13; D: .; DNA: TGTGCCAGCAGCCTCAACCCAGGTTCTCCTCGCCATACGCAGTATTTT; CDR3: CASSLNPGSPRHTQYF
size: .; J: TRBJ2-5; V: TRBV5-6; D: .; DNA: TGTGCCAGCAGCTTGGGGGCGGGGAAGGGAGAGACCCAGTACTTC; CDR3: CASSLGAGKGETQYF
size: few; J: TRBJ2-5; V: TRBV19; D: TRBD1; DNA: TGTGCCAGTAGCCGGAATACAGGGGGTCGCGGAGAGACCCAGTACTTC; CDR3: CASSRNTGGRGETQYF
size: .; J: TRBJ2-3; V: TRBV30; D: .; DNA: TGTGCCTGGAGCCCTTACACAGATACGCAGTATTTT; CDR3: CAWSPYTDTQYF
size: few; J: TRBJ1-1; V: TRBV11-1; D: .; DNA: TGTGCCAGCAGCTTAGCTTCCAATCCCGAAGCTTTCTTT; CDR3: CASSLASNPEAFF
size: .; J: TRBJ1-2; V: TRBV27; D: TRBD1; DNA: TGTGCCAGCAGCTCGCCTGCCAGGGGGGTTAACTATGGCTACACCTTC; CDR3: CASSSPARGVNYGYTF
size: once; J: TRBJ2-5; V: TRBV7-6; D: TRBD1; DNA: TGTGCCAGCAGCTTGAACCCGGGACAGGGTCAAGAGACCCAGTACTTC; CDR3: CASSLNPGQGQETQYF
size: .; J: TRBJ2-5; V: TRBV18; D: TRBD2; DNA: TGTGCCAGCTCACCGCTGGGGGGGTCGGAGACCCAGTACTTC; CDR3: CASSPLGGSETQYF
size: .; J: TRBJ1-1; V: TRBV18; D: .; DNA: TGTGCCAGCTCACCATTGAGACAGGAGAACACTGAAGCTTTCTTT; CDR3: CASSPLRQENTEAFF
size: .; J: TRBJ2-7; V: TRBV7-9; D: TRBD1; DNA: TGTGCCAGCAGCCCCGGGACAGGCTACGAGCAGTACTTC; CDR3: CASSPGTGYEQYF
size: .; J: TRBJ1-4; V: TRBV19; D: .; DNA: TGTGCCACCACAACAGAGACAACTAATGAAAAACTGTTTTTT; CDR3: CATTTETTNEKLFF
size: .; J: TRBJ1-2; V: TRBV7-9; D: TRBD1; DNA: TGTGCCAGCAGCTTTAGCGGGACAGGGGGCGCTGGCTACACCTTC; CDR3: CASSFSGTGGAGYTF
size: .; J: TRBJ2-3; V: TRBV10-2; D: TRBD2; DNA: TGCGCCAGCAGTGAGATGGGCGGGGGGTCAGATACGCAGTATTTT; CDR3: CASSEMGGGSDTQYF
size: .; J: TRBJ2-7; V: TRBV6-1; D: .; DNA: TGTGCCAGCAGGGATACTATTGGCGAGCAGTACTTC; CDR3: CASRDTIGEQYF
size: .; J: TRBJ1-5; V: TRBV10-3; D: .; DNA: TGTGCCATCAGTGAGTCACAGGGCGGTCAGCCCCAGCATTTT; CDR3: CAISESQGGQPQHF
size: .; J: TRBJ1-6; V: TRBV7-2; D: .; DNA: TGTGCCAGCAGCATAAAACAGGGTCCTAATTCACCCCTCCACTTT; CDR3: CASSIKQGPNSPLHF
size: .; J: TRBJ2-7; V: TRBV7-3; D: TRBD2; DNA: TGTGCCAGCAGCTTGAGCGGGGGGTCTTCCTACGAGCAGTACTTC; CDR3: CASSLSGGSSYEQYF
size: .; J: TRBJ1-2; V: TRBV30; D: TRBD1; DNA: TGTGCCTGGAGTGCCGACAGGGACTATGGCTACACCTTC; CDR3: CAWSADRDYGYTF
size: .; J: TRBJ1-5; V: TRBV4-1; D: TRBD1; DNA: TGCGCCAGCAGCCCACCGGGGACAGCACCTCAGCCCCAGCATTTT; CDR3: CASSPPGTAPQPQHF
size: .; J: TRBJ2-2; V: TRBV27; D: .; DNA: TGTGCCAGCAGTCCAAGGGGTGGGAACACCGGGGAGCTGTTTTTT; CDR3: CASSPRGGNTGELFF
size: .; J: TRBJ2-6; V: TRBV7-2; D: .; DNA: TGTGCCAGCAGCTTATTTTTGGACAGGGCCAACGTCCTGACTTTC; CDR3: CASSLFLDRANVLTF
size: .; J: TRBJ2-1; V: TRBV6-6; D: .; DNA: TGTGCCAGCAGTTACGTAAGGGGTCCAGCCTACAATGAGCAGTTCTTC; CDR3: CASSYVRGPAYNEQFF
size: .; J: TRBJ1-1; V: TRBV20-1; D: .; DNA: TGCAGTGCTAGAGCAAACACTGAAGCTTTCTTT; CDR3: CSARANTEAFF
size: many; J: TRBJ1-1; V: TRBV7-9; D: .; DNA: TGTGCCAGCAGCTTGGAAGGGAGGAACACTGAAGCTTTCTTT; CDR3: CASSLEGRNTEAFF
size: .; J: TRBJ1-1; V: TRBV13; D: TRBD1; DNA: TGTGCCAGCAGCTGGGAGCGACAGGGCGACACTGAAGCTTTCTTT; CDR3: CASSWERQGDTEAFF
size: once; J: TRBJ1-1; V: TRBV13; D: TRBD1; DNA: TGTGCCAGCAGCTCCCTCCCCGGACAGGGCACTATTGAAGCTTTCTTT; CDR3: CASSSLPGQGTIEAFF
size: .; J: TRBJ1-5; V: TRBV2; D: .; DNA: TGTGCCAGCAGTGAAGGTCAGGCAGGGGCTCAGCCCCAGCATTTT; CDR3: CASSEGQAGAQPQHF
size: .; J: TRBJ1-4; V: TRBV6-1; D: TRBD1; DNA: TGTGCCAGCAGTGAACGGACAGGGGTTAATGAAAAACTGTTTTTT; CDR3: CASSERTGVNEKLFF
size: .; J: TRBJ2-5; V: TRBV19; D: TRBD2; DNA: TGTGCCAGTAATAGCGGGGGAATAGAAGAGACCCAGTACTTC; CDR3: CASNSGGIEETQYF
size: .; J: TRBJ2-7; V: TRBV6-1; D: .; DNA: TGTGCCAGCAGTTCTCACCCGGTGGCCTACGAGCAGTACTTC; CDR3: CASSSHPVAYEQYF
size: .; J: TRBJ1-6; V: TRBV7-9; D: .; DNA: TGTGCCAGCAGCTTAGAAACCAGAGGTTCACCCCTCCACTTT; CDR3: CASSLETRGSPLHF
size: .; J: TRBJ2-2; V: TRBV27; D: .; DNA: TGTGCCAGCAGTATACTGTCTCCCGGGGAGCTGTTTTTT; CDR3: CASSILSPGELFF
size: .; J: TRBJ1-5; V: TRBV5-5; D: .; DNA: TGTGCCAGCAGCTTGAGGGGGGGGGATCAGCCCCAGCATTTT; CDR3: CASSLRGGDQPQHF
size: .; J: TRBJ2-7; V: TRBV7-2; D: TRBD2; DNA: TGTGCCAGCAGCCCATCGGGAGGGCTCGGGTACGAGCAGTACTTC; CDR3: CASSPSGGLGYEQYF
size: .; J: TRBJ1-2; V: TRBV5-8; D: .; DNA: TGTGCCAGCAGGCCCTTCGGGACTGGAGATGGCTACACCTTC; CDR3: CASRPFGTGDGYTF
size: .; J: TRBJ1-1; V: TRBV5-1; D: .; DNA: TGCGCCAGCAGCTTGGGGACTCACACTGAAGCTTTCTTT; CDR3: CASSLGTHTEAFF
size: once; J: TRBJ2-7; V: TRBV6-5; D: TRBD1; DNA: TGTGCCAGCAGTTTGGACAGGTACGAGCAGTACTTC; CDR3: CASSLDRYEQYF
size: .; J: TRBJ2-3; V: TRBV4-1; D: .; DNA: TGCGCCAGCAGCCAGAGGGTTTTTGCGGATACGCAGTATTTT; CDR3: CASSQRVFADTQYF
size: .; J: TRBJ2-5; V: TRBV4-3; D: TRBD2; DNA: TGCGCCAGCAGCCAGGGGGTTAGCGGGGGGCCTCGGGAGACCCAGTACTTC; CDR3: CASSQGVSGGPRETQYF